This TCR beta chain was documented in a study of blood T cell repertoires in COVID-19. As for the study in general: The origin of the acute and convalescent COVID-19 samples was the United States, Italy and Spain. PBMCs, B-cell-depleted T cells, or T cells provided the cDNA or gDNA that made up the material.

V lost 3 bases, J lost 4 bases, and 13 bases lay in between. This CDR3 contains 15 residues. CDR1 and CDR2 from the germline V gene are SGHTA and FQGNSA. This clone has just a few counts. Original methodology: Estimates of nucleated cell counts were drawn from the amplification of reference gene primers. TCRdb's table, derived via immunoSEQ multiplex PCR, lists solely in-frame clones and lacks some. That table gives V, J and clone size, and the DNA gave D and trimming. Among about 55,000 clones listed, roughly 89% were seen once. Sequencing input: peripheral blood. This receptor was obtained from a man aged 80 or over with acute or convalescent COVID-19. The rearrangement joins TRBV7-2 to TRBJ1-5; perhaps TRBD1 as D (5 bases). CDR3 loop: CASSFTSSGNQPQHF. In DNA, the CDR3 is TGTGCCAGCAGCTTCACCTCGTCAGGGAATCAGCCCCAGCATTTT.